This T cell receptor (beta chain) was documented in a study of molecular identifiers for immune sequencing clone quantification. Many counts were recorded for this clonotype. Antigen unknown. With listed TCR primers and previously described methods, bulk TCR libraries were prepared. Via MiXCR, TCRdb re-called the PCR reads, giving one row per CDR3 protein. The sample lists 250,000 to 350,000 distinct CDR3 sequences, over 20% occurring once. CDR1 and CDR2 from the germline V gene are SEHNR and FQNEAQ (reference sequence). CDR3 length equals 14 residues. Losses at the gene ends were 3 bases for V and 4 bases for J; bases not matched to a gene: 5. Naive CD8 T cells were sorted as CD8+CD4-CCR7+CD45RA+. Overall study results and limits: A shared barcode on identical TCR molecules could lead to underestimated sizes for highly expanded clones. Even with about a million naive cells present, spiked Jurkat TCR RNA from one cell was reportedly detectable.

The V call is TRBV7-9, the J call TRBJ2-7; 8 nucleotides agree with TRBD1. The sample comprised naive CD8+ T cells from blood, with Jurkat cell RNA spiked in. Subset indicated: FACS-sorted CD8+CD4-CCR7+CD45RA+ naive T cells. The TCR was taken from a human donor in good health. Some libraries in this study had Jurkat cell RNA spiked in. The CDR3 coding sequence is TGTGCCAGCAGCTTTGCGGGACAGGATTACGAGCAGTACTTC. It encodes CASSFAGQDYEQYF.